The 7 T cell receptor beta chains listed next were all sequenced from one sample in a study. TCRdb called the RT-PCR reads again in MiXCR, with one record for every CDR3 protein. The data hold about 680,000 distinct CDR3 sequences, with approximately 15% observed a single time. The sample taken for sequencing was memory CD4+ T cells from blood. The receptors here all came from a female donor in good health, serving as a healthy control.

This chain connects TRBV5-1 to TRBJ1-2; tentative D call: TRBD1 (5 bases). Germline V lookup: CDR1 SGHRS, CDR2 YFSETQ. Trimming shortened V by 0 bases and J by 2 bases, and 35 bases separated the two germline ends. The CDR3 loop spans 23 amino acids. CDR3 loop: CASSLDGAGYSSQAVNDNYGYTF. DNA for the CDR3: TGCGCCAGCAGCTTGGATGGGGCAGGGTACTCCAGCCAGGCCGTGAACGACAACTATGGCTACACCTTC.

There are a few counts of this clonotype. This chain joins TRBV5-1 and TRBJ1-3, with D possibly being TRBD1 (6 bases). This CDR3 is 16 amino acids long. The V and J ends lost 0 bases and 4 bases respectively, with 14 bases between them. The germline CDR1 and CDR2 sequences are SGHRS and YFSETQ. In nucleotides, the CDR3 is TGCGCCAGCAGCTTGGCCAGCGGGGGGCCGGGAAACACCATATATTTT. The encoded protein is CASSLASGGPGNTIYF.

In this sample, this clonotype turned up many times. This chain joins TRBV7-2 and TRBJ2-5; tentatively, D is TRBD2 (6 bases). The length of the CDR3 is 14 residues. Between the trimmed V and J ends, which lost 4 bases and 3 bases, there was a span of 12 bases. Germline CDR1 SGHTA, CDR2 FQGNSA. The CDR3 DNA reads as TGTGCCAGCAGCTCCATTCCGGGGGAAGAGACCCAGTACTTC. This translates into CASSSIPGEETQYF.

The chain carries TRBV12-3 or TRBV12-4 and TRBJ2-2, with D unresolved. V lost 3 bases and J 5 bases, leaving 13 bases between the germline ends. The CDR3 length is 15 residues. DNA for the CDR3: TGTGCCAGCAGTTTCGGCAGGCCTTGGACCGGGGAGCTGTTTTTT. Translated, it gives CASSFGRPWTGELFF.

The chain couples TRBV5-4 to TRBJ2-5; D unclear. Trimming stripped 4 bases from V and 1 base from J, with 14 bases between. The CDR3 consists of 15 residues. Looked up from germline, CDR1 is SGHNT and CDR2 is YYREEE (reference sequence). The CDR3 here is CASSLYLGVQETQYF. For the CDR3, the DNA is TGTGCCAGCAGCCTATACCTGGGCGTCCAAGAGACCCAGTACTTC.

This clonotype was counted only a few times. The V call is TRBV9, the J call TRBJ1-4; no definite D call. V gave up 0 bases and J gave up 7 bases, with 13 bases separating them. Germline values: CDR1 SGDLS, CDR2 YYNGEE. The CDR3 extends over 15 amino acids. The CDR3 region is CASSVGPQVGEKLFF. CDR3 DNA sequence: TGTGCCAGCAGCGTAGGCCCCCAAGTAGGTGAAAAACTGTTTTTT.

The sample holds a few counts of this clonotype. This sequence joins TRBV7-3 and TRBJ1-4; perhaps TRBD1 as D (5 bases). The CDR3 sequence is 15 residues long. Trimming shortened V by 2 bases and J by 8 bases, and 15 bases separated the two germline ends. From germline, CDR1 is SGHTA and CDR2 FQGTGA. CDR3 residues: CASSLSGPPGEKLFF. DNA of the CDR3: TGTGCCAGCAGCTTATCGGGACCGCCCGGAGAAAAACTGTTTTTT.